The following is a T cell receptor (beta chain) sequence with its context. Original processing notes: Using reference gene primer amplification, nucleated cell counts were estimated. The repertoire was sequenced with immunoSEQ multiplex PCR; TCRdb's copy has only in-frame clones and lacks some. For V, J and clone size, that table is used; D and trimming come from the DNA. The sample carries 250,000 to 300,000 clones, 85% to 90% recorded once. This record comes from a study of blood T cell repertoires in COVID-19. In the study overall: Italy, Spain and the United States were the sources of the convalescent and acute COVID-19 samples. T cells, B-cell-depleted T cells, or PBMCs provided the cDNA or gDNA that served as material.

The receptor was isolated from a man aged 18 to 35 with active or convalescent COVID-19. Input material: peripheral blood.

In DNA, the CDR3 is TGTGCCAGCAGCCCAGAGGGGGTTTTAGGTGAAAAACTGTTTTTT. Amino acid sequence: CASSPEGVLGEKLFF. This chain joins TRBV7-9 and TRBJ1-4, with D tentatively TRBD1 (6 bases). Between the trimmed V and J ends, which lost 5 bases and 7 bases, there was a span of 17 bases. The CDR3 has 15 amino acids. Germline loops: CDR1 SEHNR, CDR2 FQNEAQ (reference sequence).